This entry lists 5 T cell receptor beta chains sequenced from one sample in a study of blood T cell repertoires in COVID-19. TCRdb's copy holds only in-frame clones and misses some; the assay was immunoSEQ multiplex PCR. The top ten clones hold around 3.2% of a sample with about 140,000 clones, nearly 80% of them seen once. Sequences were obtained from PBMCs or T cells enriched from blood (not recorded which). These receptors all stem from a woman aged 50 to 60 who had recovered from COVID-19.

The J gene is TRBJ1-2, the V gene TRBV30, with D possibly being TRBD1 (5 bases). The CDR3 loop spans 11 amino acids. Germline V gene sequence: CDR1 GTSNPN, CDR2 SVGIG (reference sequence). Deletions cut 5 bases from V and 7 bases from J, with 11 bases between. The CDR3 spells CAWAQGLGYTF. In nucleotides, the CDR3 is TGTGCCTGGGCGCAGGGACTTGGCTACACCTTC.

This rearrangement joins TRBV7-2 to TRBJ2-7; TRBD2 might be the D (6 bases). Germline V CDR1 and CDR2: SGHTA, FQGNSA. V was cut by 5 bases and J by 0 bases, with 11 bases left in between. The CDR3 is made up of 14 amino acids. CDR3 amino acids: CASSRDSFSYEQYF. DNA of the CDR3: TGTGCCAGCAGCCGGGACTCGTTCTCCTACGAGCAGTACTTC. Filled out from reference TRBV7-2 and TRBJ2-7, the complete variable domain reads GAGVSQSPSNKVTEKGKDVELRCDPISGHTALYWYRQSLGQGLEFLIYFQGNSAPDKSGLPSDRFSAERTGGSVSTLTIQRTQQEDSAVYLCASSRDSFSYEQYFGPGTRLTVT.

The V and J genes are TRBV2 and TRBJ1-1; D is unresolved. The V and J ends lost 4 bases and 0 bases respectively, with 9 bases between them. Germline V gene lookup returns CDR1 SNHLY and CDR2 FYNNEI. This CDR3 has 14 residues. Written as DNA, the CDR3 is TGTGCCAGCAGTGTCGGGATAATGAACACTGAAGCTTTCTTT. Translation: CASSVGIMNTEAFF.

The chain uses TRBV4-1 and TRBJ1-2, with TRBD1 matching over 7 bases. With 2 bases clipped from V and 4 bases from J, the junction kept 7 bases outside the gene matches. CDR1 MGHRA and CDR2 YSYEKL come from the germline V gene. This CDR3 is 15 amino acids long. CDR3 sequence reads: CASSQTTGPIYGYTF. The CDR3 region has the DNA TGCGCCAGCAGCCAAACGACAGGGCCGATCTATGGCTACACCTTC.

This chain links TRBV5-1 with TRBJ2-7, with TRBD1 matching 9 bases. This CDR3 has 14 amino acids. V lost 4 bases, J lost 5 bases, and 7 bases stayed unmatched. Germline CDR1 is SGHRS and CDR2 is YFSETQ. The DNA for the CDR3 is TGCGCCAGCAGCCCGGGACAGGGAGGCGACGAGCAGTACTTC. Its translation is CASSPGQGGDEQYF.